Presented here are 8 T cell receptor beta chains from one specimen sequenced in a study of breast tumors, draining lymph nodes, adjacent tissues. Samples came from axillary lymph nodes draining the breast cancer. TCRdb reprocessed the multiplex PCR reads with MiXCR, giving one entry per CDR3 protein. The sample records approximately 300,000 distinct CDR3 sequences, roughly 30% being singletons. The sample comprised axillary lymph node tissue. Every receptor here comes from a female donor with breast cancer. Some clones in this sample may be carry-over from other donors' samples.

For this clonotype: It may be a read error: a sequence one base away is much more abundant. V usage is TRBV6-5 and J usage is TRBJ2-6; TRBD1 is a possible D gene (5 bases). Trimming removed 2 bases from V and 4 bases from J, with 15 bases in between. The CDR3 runs 17 residues. Germline V gives CDR1 MNHEY, CDR2 SVGAGI. The CDR3 reads CASSYVQEMGGANVLTF. CDR3 coding DNA: TGTGCCAGCAGTTACGTACAGGAGATGGGAGGGGCCAACGTCCTGACTTTC.

This clonotype was seen ten or more times. The germline gene is not matched at one end of the junction; a read error may be the cause. DNA for the CDR3: TGTGCCACCAGTGATTCCTCCGGGACAGGGAATGAAGAACTGTTTTTT. Translated, it gives CATSDSSGTGNEELFF. The V and J genes are TRBV24-1 and TRBJ1-4; TRBD1 matches at 9 bases. The length of the CDR3 is 16 residues. Germline values: CDR1 KGHDR, CDR2 SFDVKD.

V and J are TRBV28 and TRBJ2-5, with D possibly TRBD2 on 6 matching bases. The CDR3 is 14 residues long. Germline V CDR1 and CDR2: MDHEN, SYDVKM. Trimming took 6 bases from V and 2 from J, leaving 13 bases between them. CDR3 region: CASRYLGGQETQYF. The CDR3, as DNA: TGTGCCAGCAGATACCTGGGGGGACAAGAGACCCAGTACTTC.

This clonotype was observed a handful of times. The chain employs TRBV9 and TRBJ1-2; 8 bases are a match to TRBD1. CDR1 and CDR2 (germline): SGDLS, YYNGEE. Unmatched junction bases numbered 21, after V lost 5 bases and J lost 3 bases. The CDR3 runs to 19 residues. CDR3: CASSGFLPRTGRRDYGYTF. The CDR3 coding sequence is TGTGCCAGCAGTGGTTTTTTACCCCGGACAGGGAGGAGAGACTATGGCTACACCTTC.

Regarding this clonotype: A much larger clone lies a single base off, so this may be a read error. The chain has TRBV30 and TRBJ2-3; no clear D. Trimming left V 3 bases short and J 12 bases short, with 13 bases between. Germline V CDR1 and CDR2: GTSNPN, SVGIG (reference sequence). The CDR3 loop spans 11 amino acids. DNA of the CDR3: TGTGCCTGGAGCCCAAAGATGATTCAGTATTTT. Its translation is CAWSPKMIQYF.

The chain couples TRBV19 to TRBJ1-5; 7 nucleotides agree with TRBD1. CDR1 LNHDA and CDR2 SQIVND come from the germline V gene (reference sequence). This CDR3 comprises 14 residues. The V gene end was trimmed by 5 bases and the J gene end by 13 bases; junction bases not matched to a gene: 14. For the CDR3, the DNA is TGTGCCAGTAGTCCTCCCGGGACAGCGGCCCCTCAGCATTTT. Translation gives CASSPPGTAAPQHF.

The chain joins TRBV6-1 to TRBJ2-5, with no clear D. Trimming took off 4 bases at V and 5 bases at J, with 17 bases between the two ends. The CDR3 consists of 15 residues. The germline CDR1 and CDR2 sequences are MNHNS and SASEGT. Written as DNA, the CDR3 is TGTGCCAGCAGTGGAGAAATTCTCACCGGGGAGACCCAGTACTTC. It specifies CASSGEILTGETQYF.

The chain has TRBV3-1 and TRBJ2-3; the D call may be TRBD1 or TRBD2 (7 bases each). V was cut by 3 bases and J by 2 bases, with 12 bases left in between. CDR3 size: 15 residues. In germline, CDR1 is LGHDT, CDR2 YNNKEL (reference sequence). The CDR3 sequence: CASSQQGGPTDTQYF. Here the CDR3 DNA reads TGTGCCAGCAGCCAGCAGGGGGGGCCCACAGATACGCAGTATTTT.